This passage covers 2 T cell receptor beta chains from one sample sequenced in a study of T cells in Graves' hyperthyroidism and ophthalmopathy (dated by TCRdb to between 2018 and 2021). Library preparation employed multiplex PCR. These reads were obtained on an Illumina HiSeq 2000. TCR beta CDR3 regions were amplified from RNA transcripts. For the first round of RT-PCR on the TCR CDR3, the HTBI primer set was used together with the Qiagen OneStep RT-PCR kit. In-frame beta chains were kept once TCRdb had trimmed the public reads at Q25 with fastp and called clones with MiXCR. Rows with a matching CDR3 protein are joined into one entry that keeps the most common DNA and genes. This sample gives hundreds of thousands of distinct CDR3 sequences in total; 18% of them show up just once. The ten largest clonotypes hold approximately 16% of the sample. Material: blood. The receptor source for this set is a woman between 45 and 60 years old with Graves' hyperthyroidism that later progressed to Graves' ophthalmopathy.

A remark on this clonotype: This sequence may be a read error, since a much larger clone differs from it by one base. The V gene is TRBV11-2, the J gene TRBJ2-1; TRBD2 aligns across 8 bases. The germline gives CDR1 SGHAT, CDR2 FQNNGV. This CDR3 region has 14 residues. The CDR3 nucleotides are TGTGCCAGCAGCTTTAGCGGGGAGGGCAATGAGCGGTTCTTC. Its protein product is CASSFSGEGNERFF.

This clonotype has a count of ten or more. V gene TRBV20-1 combines with J gene TRBJ2-7, with a tentative D call TRBD1 (5 bases). Germline V gene sequence: CDR1 DFQATT, CDR2 SNEGSKA (reference sequence). The germline V and J ends were trimmed by 3 bases and 2 bases, with 20 bases remaining between them. This CDR3 is built from 16 residues. CDR3 in DNA: TGCAGTGCTAGGAATAGTGGAGTAGGGGTCGCCTACGAGCAGTACTTC. Its translation is CSARNSGVGVAYEQYF.